The 10 T cell receptor beta chains below were found in one sample sequenced in a study of blood T cell repertoires in COVID-19. Measured with immunoSEQ multiplex PCR; TCRdb has only the in-frame clones, and not every one. The data show about 200,000 clones, roughly 90% seen once. Material: peripheral blood. The receptors originated from a man aged 50 to 60 with COVID-19, enrolled during active disease.

This sequence joins TRBV6-4 and TRBJ2-1, with a weak D call TRBD2 (5 bases). Trimming removed 7 bases from V and 0 bases from J, with 19 bases in between. CDR3 size: 17 residues. Germline V gene data show CDR1 as MRHNA and CDR2 as SNTAGT. In DNA form, the CDR3 reads TGTGCCAGCATCTCCTATGGGAGACACAGCTCCTACAATGAGCAGTTCTTC. Protein sequence: CASISYGRHSSYNEQFF.

This rearrangement joins TRBV30 to TRBJ2-2, with TRBD1 as a possible D gene (6 bases). The CDR3 covers 12 residues. V shed 3 bases and J shed 8 bases, with 10 bases lying between them. The germline V gene has CDR1 GTSNPN and CDR2 SVGIG (reference sequence). The CDR3: CAWRDSSGELFF. DNA for the CDR3: TGTGCCTGGAGGGACAGTTCAGGGGAGCTGTTTTTT.

The chain couples TRBV3-1 (or the pseudogene TRBV3-2) to TRBJ1-5, with D possibly TRBD1 on 5 matching bases. The CDR3 covers 14 residues. CDR1 is LGHDT, CDR2 YNNKEL, per germline (reference sequence). The V and J ends lost 4 bases and 0 bases respectively, with 7 bases between them. DNA of the CDR3: TGTGCCAGCAGCCCGGGGGTTAGCAATCAGCCCCAGCATTTT. Amino acid sequence: CASSPGVSNQPQHF.

The genes are TRBV18 and TRBJ2-5; 9 bases map to TRBD1. The CDR3 is made up of 15 amino acids. Unmatched junction bases numbered 7, after V lost 3 bases and J lost 5 bases. From germline, CDR1 is KGHSH and CDR2 LQKENI. The CDR3 sequence is CASSPGQGRWETQYF. The CDR3 bases are TGTGCCAGCTCACCGGGACAGGGAAGGTGGGAGACCCAGTACTTC.

The rearrangement uses TRBV19 and TRBJ2-7, with 9 bases matching TRBD1. This CDR3 contains 14 residues. The germline V gene has CDR1 LNHDA and CDR2 SQIVND (reference sequence). Losses at the gene ends were 5 bases for V and 2 bases for J; bases not matched to a gene: 4. CDR3 DNA: TGTGCCAGTAGTCCCACAGGGGGCACCTACGAGCAGTACTTC. Translated, it gives CASSPTGGTYEQYF.

The V call is TRBV4-2, the J call TRBJ1-1; 10 bases align to TRBD1. Germline values: CDR1 LGHNA, CDR2 YNFKEQ. V dropped 1 base and J dropped 7; count of bases not matched to a gene: 9. The CDR3 spans 16 residues. The CDR3, as DNA: TGTGCCAGCAGCCAAGTGAATACCGGGACAGGGGATGAAGCTTTCTTT. The encoded protein is CASSQVNTGTGDEAFF.

The chain has TRBV18 and TRBJ1-4; D uncertain. Deletions cut 3 bases from V and 0 bases from J, with 2 bases between. Germline loops: CDR1 KGHSH, CDR2 LQKENI. The CDR3 loop spans 13 amino acids. CDR3 protein: CASSPSTNEKLFF. CDR3 in DNA: TGTGCCAGCTCACCCTCAACTAATGAAAAACTGTTTTTT.

The chain carries TRBV30 and TRBJ1-5; D gene uncertain. The CDR3 covers 14 residues. CDR1 is GTSNPN, CDR2 SVGIG, per germline (reference sequence). Trimming removed 3 bases at V and 2 bases at J, with 11 bases between. CDR3 nucleotides: TGTGCCTGGAGCTCTGCGATAGGCAATCAGCCCCAGCATTTT. It codes for CAWSSAIGNQPQHF.

The rearrangement uses TRBV28 and TRBJ1-4; perhaps TRBD1 as D (6 bases). CDR3 size: 16 residues. Per the germline V gene, CDR1 is MDHEN and CDR2 is SYDVKM. V was trimmed by 1 base and J by 4 bases, leaving 13 bases between them. CDR3 coding DNA: TGTGCCAGCAGTTTATTGGGGGGGGCGGGTAATGAAAAACTGTTTTTT. Protein product: CASSLLGGAGNEKLFF. Looking up the rest from reference TRBV28 and TRBJ1-4 gives the full variable domain: DVKVTQSSRYLVKRTGEKVFLECVQDMDHENMFWYRQDPGLGLRLIYFSYDVKMKEKGDIPEGYSVSREKKERFSLILESASTNQTSMYLCASSLLGGAGNEKLFFGSGTQLSVL.

The CDR3 loop is CASSITGGRREQYF. CDR3 nucleotide sequence: TGTGCCAGTAGTATAACGGGTGGCCGGAGGGAGCAGTACTTC. The chain combines TRBV19 with TRBJ2-7; D is perhaps TRBD2 (5 bases). Germline V gene lookup returns CDR1 LNHDA and CDR2 SQIVND (reference sequence). The CDR3 length is 14 residues. Trimming took off 2 bases at V and 7 bases at J, with 15 bases between the two ends.